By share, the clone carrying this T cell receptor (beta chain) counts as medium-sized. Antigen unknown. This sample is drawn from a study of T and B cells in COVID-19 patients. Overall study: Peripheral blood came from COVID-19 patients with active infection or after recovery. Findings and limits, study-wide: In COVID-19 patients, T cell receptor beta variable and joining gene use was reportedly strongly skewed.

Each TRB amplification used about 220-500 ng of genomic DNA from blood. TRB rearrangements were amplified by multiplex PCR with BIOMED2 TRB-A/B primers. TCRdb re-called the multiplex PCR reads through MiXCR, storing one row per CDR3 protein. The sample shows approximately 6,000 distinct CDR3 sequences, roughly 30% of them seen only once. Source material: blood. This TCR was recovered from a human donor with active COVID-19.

Here the CDR3 reads CASRSNQAGGFGEQYF. CDR3 DNA sequence: TGTGCCAGCAGGTCCAATCAAGCGGGGGGCTTTGGGGAGCAGTACTTC. The V gene is TRBV6-5, the J gene TRBJ2-7; 9 bases map to TRBD2. V lost 6 bases and J lost 7; bases outside the gene matches: 16. CDR1 is MNHEY, CDR2 SVGAGI, per germline. This CDR3 region has 16 residues.